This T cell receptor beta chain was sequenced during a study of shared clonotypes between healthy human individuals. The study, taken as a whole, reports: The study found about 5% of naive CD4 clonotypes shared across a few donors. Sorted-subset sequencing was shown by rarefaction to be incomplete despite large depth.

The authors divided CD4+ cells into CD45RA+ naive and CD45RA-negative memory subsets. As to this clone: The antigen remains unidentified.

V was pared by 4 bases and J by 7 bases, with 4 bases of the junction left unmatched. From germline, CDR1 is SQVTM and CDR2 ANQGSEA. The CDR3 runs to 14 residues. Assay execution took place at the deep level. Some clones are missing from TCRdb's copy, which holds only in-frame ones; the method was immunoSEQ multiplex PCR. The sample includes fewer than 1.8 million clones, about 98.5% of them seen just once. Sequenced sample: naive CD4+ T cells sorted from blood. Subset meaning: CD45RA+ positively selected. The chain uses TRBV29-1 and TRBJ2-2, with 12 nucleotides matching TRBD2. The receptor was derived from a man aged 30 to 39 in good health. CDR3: CSVGLAGAGGELFF. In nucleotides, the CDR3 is TGCAGCGTTGGACTAGCGGGAGCGGGCGGGGAGCTGTTTTTT.